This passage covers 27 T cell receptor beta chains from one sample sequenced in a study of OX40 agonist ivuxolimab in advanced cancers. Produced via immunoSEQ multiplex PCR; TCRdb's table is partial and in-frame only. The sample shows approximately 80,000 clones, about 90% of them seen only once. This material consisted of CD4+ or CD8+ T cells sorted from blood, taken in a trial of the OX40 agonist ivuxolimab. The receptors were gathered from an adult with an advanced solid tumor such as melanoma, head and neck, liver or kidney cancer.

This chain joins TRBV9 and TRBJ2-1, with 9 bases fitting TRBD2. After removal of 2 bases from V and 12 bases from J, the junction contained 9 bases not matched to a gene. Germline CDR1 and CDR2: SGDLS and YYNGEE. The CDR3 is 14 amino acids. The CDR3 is CASSVVAGAAGQFF. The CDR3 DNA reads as TGTGCCAGCAGCGTGGTAGCGGGGGCCGCGGGGCAGTTCTTC.

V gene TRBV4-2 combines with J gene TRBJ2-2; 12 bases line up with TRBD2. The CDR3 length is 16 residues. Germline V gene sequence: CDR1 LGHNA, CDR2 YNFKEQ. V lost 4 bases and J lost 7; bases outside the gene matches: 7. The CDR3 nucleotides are TGTGCCAGCAGCCGGGCTAGCGGGGGGGCCAACGGGGAGCTGTTTTTT. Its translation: CASSRASGGANGELFF.

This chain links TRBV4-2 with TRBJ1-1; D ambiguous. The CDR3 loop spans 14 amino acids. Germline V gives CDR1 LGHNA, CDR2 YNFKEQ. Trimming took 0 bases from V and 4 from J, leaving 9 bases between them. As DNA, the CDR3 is TGTGCCAGCAGCCAAGACAGGAGAGTCACTGAAGCTTTCTTT. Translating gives CASSQDRRVTEAFF.

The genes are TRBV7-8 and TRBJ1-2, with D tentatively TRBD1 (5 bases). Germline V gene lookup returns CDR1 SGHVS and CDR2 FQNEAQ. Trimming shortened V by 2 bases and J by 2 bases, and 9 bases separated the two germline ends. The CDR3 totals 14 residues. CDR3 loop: CASSLTSGNYGYTF. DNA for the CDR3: TGTGCCAGCAGCTTAACCTCAGGGAACTATGGCTACACCTTC.

The CDR3 nucleotides are TGTGCCAGCAGTTCTCCTAGGGGGGCGAGCTACGAGCAGTACTTC. Translation: CASSSPRGASYEQYF. V is TRBV28 and J is TRBJ2-7; D is possibly TRBD1 or TRBD2 (6 bases each). CDR3 length: 15 residues. Germline loops: CDR1 MDHEN, CDR2 SYDVKM. The V end lost 4 bases, the J end lost 3 bases, and 16 bases lay between the germline ends.

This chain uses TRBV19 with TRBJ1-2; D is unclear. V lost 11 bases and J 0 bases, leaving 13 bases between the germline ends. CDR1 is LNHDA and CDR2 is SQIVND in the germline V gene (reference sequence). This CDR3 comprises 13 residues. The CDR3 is CACTRETNYGYTF. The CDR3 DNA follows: TGTGCCTGCACCCGGGAGACTAACTATGGCTACACCTTC.

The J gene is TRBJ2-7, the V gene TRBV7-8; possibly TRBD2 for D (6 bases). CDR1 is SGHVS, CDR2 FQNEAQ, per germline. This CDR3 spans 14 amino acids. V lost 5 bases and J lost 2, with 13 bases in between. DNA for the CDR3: TGTGCCAGCAGCGGAGGGGTCCCAACCTACGAGCAGTACTTC. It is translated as CASSGGVPTYEQYF.

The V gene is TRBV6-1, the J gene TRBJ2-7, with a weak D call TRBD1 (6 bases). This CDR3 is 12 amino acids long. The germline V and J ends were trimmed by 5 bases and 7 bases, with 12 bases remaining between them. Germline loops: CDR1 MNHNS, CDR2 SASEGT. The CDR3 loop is CASSWGRREQYF. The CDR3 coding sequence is TGTGCCAGCAGTTGGGGGCGCCGAGAGCAGTACTTC.

In DNA, the CDR3 is TGTGCCAGCAGCTTAATCTCTGAAAAACTGTTTTTT. It encodes CASSLISEKLFF. This sequence joins TRBV7-9 and TRBJ1-4; no firm D call. Trimming removed 2 bases from V and 7 bases from J, with 5 bases in between. Per germline, CDR1 SEHNR and CDR2 FQNEAQ (reference sequence). This CDR3 region has 12 residues.

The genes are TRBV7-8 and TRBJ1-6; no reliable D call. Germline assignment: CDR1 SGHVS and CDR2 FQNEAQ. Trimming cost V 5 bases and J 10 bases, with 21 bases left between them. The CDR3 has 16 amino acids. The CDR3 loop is CASSLISGGWGSPLHF. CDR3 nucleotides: TGTGCCAGCAGCCTTATTTCGGGAGGGTGGGGATCACCCCTCCACTTT.

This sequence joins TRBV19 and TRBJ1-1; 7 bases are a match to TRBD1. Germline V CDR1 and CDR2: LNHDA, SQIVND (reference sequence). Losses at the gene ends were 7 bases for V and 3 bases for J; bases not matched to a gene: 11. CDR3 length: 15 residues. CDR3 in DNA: TGTGCCAGTAAATCCGGGACAGACCGTTACACTGAAGCTTTCTTT. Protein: CASKSGTDRYTEAFF.

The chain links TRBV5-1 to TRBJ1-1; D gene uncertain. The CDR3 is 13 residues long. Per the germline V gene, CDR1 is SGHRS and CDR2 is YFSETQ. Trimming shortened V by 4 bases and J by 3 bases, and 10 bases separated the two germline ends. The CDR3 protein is CASSANGDTEAFF. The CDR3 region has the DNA TGCGCCAGCAGCGCGAACGGGGACACTGAAGCTTTCTTT.

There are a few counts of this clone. This CDR3 reads CASRVVAADPEAFF. The CDR3 DNA sequence: TGTGCCAGTAGGGTAGTGGCAGCAGATCCTGAAGCTTTCTTT. The chain carries TRBV19 and TRBJ1-1, with no clear D. Looked up from germline, CDR1 is LNHDA and CDR2 is SQIVND (reference sequence). The V end lost 6 bases, the J end lost 6 bases, and 17 bases lay between the germline ends. This CDR3 comprises 14 residues.

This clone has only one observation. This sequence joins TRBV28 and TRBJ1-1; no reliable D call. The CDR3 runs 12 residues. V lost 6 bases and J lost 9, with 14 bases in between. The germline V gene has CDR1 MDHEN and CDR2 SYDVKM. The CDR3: CASSVRASQAFF. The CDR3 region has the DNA TGTGCCAGCAGCGTGAGGGCGAGTCAAGCTTTCTTT.

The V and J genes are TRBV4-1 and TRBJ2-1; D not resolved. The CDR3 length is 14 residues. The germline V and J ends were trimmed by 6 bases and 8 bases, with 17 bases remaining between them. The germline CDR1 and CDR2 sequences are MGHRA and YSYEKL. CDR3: CASSPPVGVDEQFF. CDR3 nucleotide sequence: TGCGCCAGCAGTCCGCCCGTAGGTGTCGATGAGCAGTTCTTC.

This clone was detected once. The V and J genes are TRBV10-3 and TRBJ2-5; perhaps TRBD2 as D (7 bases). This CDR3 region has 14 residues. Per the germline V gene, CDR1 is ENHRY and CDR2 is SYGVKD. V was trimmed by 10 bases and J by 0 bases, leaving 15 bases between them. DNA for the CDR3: TGTGCCACCTCTCGCGGGGGCGACCAAGAGACCCAGTACTTC. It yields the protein CATSRGGDQETQYF.

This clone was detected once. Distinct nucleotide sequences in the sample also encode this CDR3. The CDR3 region has the DNA TGTGCCAGCAGCTTAGAAGCAAGCTCCTACAATGAGCAGTTCTTC. Translating gives CASSLEASSYNEQFF. The V call is TRBV7-2, the J call TRBJ2-1, with unresolved D. Trimming stripped 1 base from V and 0 bases from J, with 7 bases between. The CDR3 is 15 residues long. Germline-derived CDR1 and CDR2 are SGHTA and FQGNSA.

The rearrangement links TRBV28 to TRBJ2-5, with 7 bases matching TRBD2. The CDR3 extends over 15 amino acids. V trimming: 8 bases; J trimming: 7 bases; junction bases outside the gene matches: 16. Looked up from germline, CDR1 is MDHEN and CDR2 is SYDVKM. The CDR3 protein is CASGVGGQSVRTQYF. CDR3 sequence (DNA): TGTGCCAGCGGGGTGGGAGGGCAGAGTGTCAGGACCCAGTACTTC.

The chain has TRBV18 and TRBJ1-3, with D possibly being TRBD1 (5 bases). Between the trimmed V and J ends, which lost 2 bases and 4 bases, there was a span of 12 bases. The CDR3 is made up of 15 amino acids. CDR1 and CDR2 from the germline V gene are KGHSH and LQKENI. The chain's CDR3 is CASSPVGPEGNTIYF. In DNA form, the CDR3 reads TGTGCCAGCTCACCAGTGGGGCCGGAGGGAAACACCATATATTTT.

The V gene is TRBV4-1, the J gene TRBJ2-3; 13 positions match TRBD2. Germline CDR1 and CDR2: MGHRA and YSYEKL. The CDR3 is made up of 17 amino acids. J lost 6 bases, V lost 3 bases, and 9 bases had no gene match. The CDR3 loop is CASSHPGGTSGVDTQYF. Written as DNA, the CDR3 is TGCGCCAGCAGCCACCCAGGTGGGACTAGCGGGGTTGATACGCAGTATTTT.

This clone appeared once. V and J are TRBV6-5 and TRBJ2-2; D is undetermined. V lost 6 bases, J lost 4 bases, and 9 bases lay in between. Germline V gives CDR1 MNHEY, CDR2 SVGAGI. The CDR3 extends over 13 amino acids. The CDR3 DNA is TGTGCCAGCAGCCGACCTCGCACCGGGGAGCTGTTTTTT. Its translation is CASSRPRTGELFF.

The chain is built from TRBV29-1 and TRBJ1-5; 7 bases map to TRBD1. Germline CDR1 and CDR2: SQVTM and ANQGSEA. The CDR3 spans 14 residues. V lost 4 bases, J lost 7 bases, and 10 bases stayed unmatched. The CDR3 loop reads CSVGTQGSVQPQHF. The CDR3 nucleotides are TGCAGCGTTGGGACACAGGGGAGTGTACAGCCCCAGCATTTT.

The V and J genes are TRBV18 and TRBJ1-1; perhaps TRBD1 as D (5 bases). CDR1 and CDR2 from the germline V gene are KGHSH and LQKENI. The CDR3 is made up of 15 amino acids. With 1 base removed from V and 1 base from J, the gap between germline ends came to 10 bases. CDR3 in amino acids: CASSPRDGPNTEAFF. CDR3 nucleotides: TGTGCCAGCTCACCACGGGACGGACCGAACACTGAAGCTTTCTTT.

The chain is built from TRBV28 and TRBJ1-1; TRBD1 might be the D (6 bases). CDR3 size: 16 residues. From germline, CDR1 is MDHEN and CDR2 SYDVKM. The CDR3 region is CAGGAGKGWMNTEAFF. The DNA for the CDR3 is TGTGCTGGGGGGGCAGGGAAGGGGTGGATGAACACTGAAGCTTTCTTT.

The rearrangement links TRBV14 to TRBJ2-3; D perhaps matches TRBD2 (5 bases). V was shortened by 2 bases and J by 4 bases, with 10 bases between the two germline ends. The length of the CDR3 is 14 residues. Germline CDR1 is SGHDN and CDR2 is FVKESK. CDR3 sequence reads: CASSQWTGADTQYF. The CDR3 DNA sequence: TGTGCCAGCAGCCAATGGACCGGGGCAGATACGCAGTATTTT.

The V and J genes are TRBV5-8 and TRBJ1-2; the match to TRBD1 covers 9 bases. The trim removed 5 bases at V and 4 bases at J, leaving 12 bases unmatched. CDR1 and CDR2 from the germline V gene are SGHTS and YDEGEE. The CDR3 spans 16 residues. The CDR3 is CASRWDRVGEVYGYTF. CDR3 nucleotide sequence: TGTGCCAGCAGATGGGACAGGGTCGGCGAAGTCTATGGCTACACCTTC.

This CDR3 reads CASSQRTLAGVYNEQFF. As DNA, the CDR3 is TGTGCCAGCAGCCAACGAACCCTAGCGGGAGTCTACAATGAGCAGTTCTTC. This sequence joins TRBV21-1 and TRBJ2-1; TRBD2 reflects the table's D call only, with no check against the DNA. TRBV21-1 is shown as a pseudogene. The CDR3 is made up of 17 amino acids.